The 7 T cell receptor beta chains below were found in one sample sequenced in a study of T cells in Graves' hyperthyroidism and ophthalmopathy. The source material, RNA transcripts, was used to amplify TCR beta CDR3 regions. First-round RT-PCR of the TCR CDR3 relied on the HTBI primer set. TCRdb itself ran the multiplex PCR reads through MiXCR, one entry per CDR3 protein. The sample includes 450,000 to 550,000 distinct CDR3 sequences, roughly a quarter of them seen just once. Sample: blood. These receptors all stem from a woman in her 30s with Graves' ophthalmopathy.

At least ten counts were recorded for this clonotype. V gene TRBV10-1 combines with J gene TRBJ1-3, with a possible D match to TRBD1 (5 bases). The CDR3 has 13 residues. Germline CDR1 is WNHNN and CDR2 is SYGVQD (reference sequence). Trimming removed 6 bases from V and 2 bases from J, with 8 bases in between. CDR3 in DNA: TGCGCCAGCAGCAAGGACACTGGAAACACCATATATTTT. Residues: CASSKDTGNTIYF.

The gene calls are TRBV6-1 and TRBJ2-7, with 10 bases lining up with TRBD2. CDR3 length: 16 residues. The germline V gene has CDR1 MNHNS and CDR2 SASEGT. With V trimmed by 6 bases and J by 1 base, 9 bases remained unmatched. CDR3 residues: CASSQAGGAPSYEQYF. In DNA, the CDR3 is TGTGCCAGCAGCCAAGCGGGGGGGGCTCCATCCTACGAGCAGTACTTC.

This chain uses TRBV6-1 with TRBJ2-2; weak D call: TRBD1 (6 bases). The CDR3 loop spans 13 amino acids. CDR1 is MNHNS and CDR2 is SASEGT in the germline V gene. Trimming removed 11 bases at V and 1 base at J, with 11 bases between. The CDR3 sequence: CALVDRNTGELFF. The CDR3 region has the DNA TGTGCCTTGGTGGACAGGAACACCGGGGAGCTGTTTTTT.

This clonotype was observed a handful of times. V and J are TRBV7-2 and TRBJ2-3; 10 bases agree with TRBD2. The CDR3 spans 14 residues. Germline values: CDR1 SGHTA, CDR2 FQGNSA. After removal of 4 bases from V and 5 bases from J, the junction contained 3 bases not matched to a gene. For the CDR3, the DNA is TGTGCCAGCAGCTCAGGGACTAGCGTAGATACGCAGTATTTT. Protein: CASSSGTSVDTQYF.

This chain links TRBV12-3 or TRBV12-4 with TRBJ2-2; D unclear. V dropped 3 bases and J dropped 1 base, with 6 bases sitting between them. The CDR3 runs to 14 residues. The CDR3 is CASSFLRNTGELFF. As DNA, the CDR3 is TGTGCCAGCAGTTTCCTTAGGAACACCGGGGAGCTGTTTTTT.

This clonotype was counted ten times or more. This chain connects TRBV7-9 to TRBJ2-5, with 7 bases identical to TRBD1. Losses at the gene ends were 6 bases for V and 3 bases for J; bases not matched to a gene: 4. From germline, CDR1 is SEHNR and CDR2 FQNEAQ (reference sequence). The CDR3 is 13 residues long. The CDR3 spells CASRDGTEETQYF. Here the CDR3 DNA reads TGTGCCAGCAGAGACGGGACAGAAGAGACCCAGTACTTC.

The CDR3 DNA reads TGTGCCAGCAGCTTAGACTTCAACACCGGGGAGCTGTTTTTT. Its protein product is CASSLDFNTGELFF. This chain joins TRBV7-2 and TRBJ2-2; D unclear. The CDR3 is made up of 14 amino acids. V lost 1 base to trimming and J lost 2 bases, with 5 bases between them. Looked up from germline, CDR1 is SGHTA and CDR2 is FQGNSA.